This passage covers 31 T cell receptor beta chains from one sample sequenced in a study of response to subunit inactivated influenza vaccine. TCRdb reprocessed the RT-PCR reads with MiXCR, giving one entry per CDR3 protein. The data show around 480,000 distinct CDR3 sequences, 9.5% to 12% seen once. Material: PBMCs from blood, obtained 45 days after vaccination. These receptors originate from a man aged 45-60 years who received an inactivated influenza vaccine.

This chain joins TRBV9 and TRBJ1-6; 8 bases agree with TRBD1. V lost 5 bases, J lost 10 bases, and 11 bases stayed unmatched. Germline V gives CDR1 SGDLS, CDR2 YYNGEE. The CDR3 has 15 amino acids. The CDR3 nucleotides are TGTGCCAGCAGTGACCAGGGGGCCGCCAGATCACCCCTCCACTTT. Amino acid sequence: CASSDQGAARSPLHF.

This clonotype occurred a few times. The chain couples TRBV12-3 or TRBV12-4 to TRBJ2-7, with a possible D match to TRBD1 (6 bases). The V gene lost 7 bases and the J gene lost 2 bases, with 15 bases spanning the gap. This CDR3 comprises 14 residues. CDR3 sequence reads: CASTLGAGAYEQYF. DNA of the CDR3: TGTGCCAGCACCCTAGGGGCAGGGGCCTACGAGCAGTACTTC.

This chain links TRBV7-2 with TRBJ1-6, with unresolved D. Looked up from germline, CDR1 is SGHTA and CDR2 is FQGNSA. Deletions cut 1 base from V and 9 bases from J, with 4 bases between. This CDR3 comprises 12 residues. The CDR3 is CASSLDGSPLHF. CDR3 bases: TGTGCCAGCAGCTTAGATGGTTCACCCCTCCACTTT.

This sequence joins TRBV4-1 and TRBJ2-7; 8 positions match TRBD2. The germline V gene has CDR1 MGHRA and CDR2 YSYEKL. J gave up 4 bases and V 4 bases, and 3 bases lay outside the gene matches. This CDR3 region has 13 residues. The chain's CDR3 is CASSPGTRYEQYF. CDR3 DNA: TGCGCCAGCAGCCCCGGGACTAGATACGAGCAGTACTTC.

This clonotype was recorded a few times. The chain recombines TRBV11-2 with TRBJ2-3; perhaps TRBD2 as D (6 bases). CDR1 and CDR2 (germline): SGHAT, FQNNGV. The CDR3 has 14 residues. With 3 bases removed from V and 1 base from J, the gap between germline ends came to 8 bases. CDR3 residues: CASSLGEGTDTQYF. The CDR3 DNA sequence: TGTGCCAGCAGCTTGGGGGAGGGCACAGATACGCAGTATTTT.

This clonotype showed up just once. V gene TRBV28 combines with J gene TRBJ2-2, with 8 nucleotides matching TRBD2. V lost 4 bases to trimming and J lost 8 bases; unmatched junction nucleotides: 27. This CDR3 region has 21 residues. The germline CDR1 and CDR2 sequences are MDHEN and SYDVKM. The CDR3 sequence: CASSSILKLADGGSPEGELFF. Here the CDR3 DNA reads TGTGCCAGCAGTTCCATCTTAAAACTAGCGGATGGAGGGTCCCCCGAAGGGGAGCTGTTTTTT. Full variable domain (remainder filled in from reference TRBV28 and TRBJ2-2): DVKVTQSSRYLVKRTGEKVFLECVQDMDHENMFWYRQDPGLGLRLIYFSYDVKMKEKGDIPEGYSVSREKKERFSLILESASTNQTSMYLCASSSILKLADGGSPEGELFFGEGSRLTVL.

This chain connects TRBV4-3 to TRBJ1-6; weak D call: TRBD1 (5 bases). Germline assignment: CDR1 LGHNA and CDR2 YSLEER. The CDR3 has 15 amino acids. The ends were cut back, 0 bases at V and 7 bases at J, with 10 bases in the middle. CDR3 sequence: CASSQDTGENSPLHF. CDR3 bases: TGCGCCAGCAGCCAAGACACAGGCGAGAATTCACCCCTCCACTTT.

On this clonotype itself: This is likely a read error, given that the CDR3 carries no conserved phenylalanine or tryptophan at its end. This rearrangement joins TRBV20-1 to TRBJ1-2; D ambiguous. Germline CDR1 is DFQATT and CDR2 is SNEGSKA (reference sequence). The germline V and J ends were trimmed by 7 bases and 6 bases, with 12 bases remaining between them. The CDR3 is 11 residues long. The DNA for the CDR3 is TGCAGTGTCCTGAGGTCCCATGGCTACACCTCC. It encodes CSVLRSHGYTS.

In this sample, this clonotype turned up many times. The chain is built from TRBV29-1 and TRBJ2-5; 10 bases are shared with TRBD1. CDR3 size: 14 residues. Looked up from germline, CDR1 is SQVTM and CDR2 is ANQGSEA. V dropped 5 bases and J dropped 5; count of bases not matched to a gene: 8. In DNA form, the CDR3 reads TGCAGCGTTAGACAGGGGGCCGGGGCGGAGACCCAGTACTTC. Its translation: CSVRQGAGAETQYF.

The V gene is TRBV12-3 or TRBV12-4, the J gene TRBJ1-1; a possible D gene is TRBD1 (5 bases). The CDR3 spans 14 residues. V shed 5 bases and J shed 5 bases, with 15 bases lying between them. In nucleotides, the CDR3 is TGTGCCAGCAGTGGGGGGACCGACCGGACTGAAGCTTTCTTT. Amino acids: CASSGGTDRTEAFF.

The chain carries TRBV6-5 and TRBJ2-5; D perhaps matches TRBD2 (6 bases). Trimming left V 2 bases short and J 4 bases short, with 11 bases between. The CDR3 spans 14 residues. Germline V gives CDR1 MNHEY, CDR2 SVGAGI. CDR3 protein: CASSYGPGAETQYF. The CDR3 bases are TGTGCCAGCAGTTACGGGCCGGGAGCAGAGACCCAGTACTTC.

The chain joins TRBV6-1 to TRBJ2-1, with TRBD1 matching 10 bases. CDR3 length: 12 amino acids. V trimming: 8 bases; J trimming: 9 bases; junction bases outside the gene matches: 4. Germline V gene lookup returns CDR1 MNHNS and CDR2 SASEGT. CDR3 sequence (DNA): TGTGCCAGCGGGACAGGGGACGGTGAGCAGTTCTTC. It codes for CASGTGDGEQFF.

This clonotype showed up just a few times. This chain uses TRBV5-5 with TRBJ1-4, with 10 nucleotides matching TRBD1. V dropped 4 bases and J dropped 5; count of bases not matched to a gene: 5. The CDR3 contains 15 residues. Germline-derived CDR1 and CDR2 are SGHKS and YYEKEE (reference sequence). CDR3 bases: TGTGCCAGCAGCAGTCCGGGACAGGGGAATGAAAAACTGTTTTTT. Translating gives CASSSPGQGNEKLFF.

This clonotype was observed a few times. This chain links TRBV6-2 or TRBV6-3 with TRBJ2-1; either TRBD1 or TRBD2 may fit D (5 bases each). The CDR3 totals 14 residues. V lost 2 bases and J 4 bases, leaving 9 bases between the germline ends. Germline loops: CDR1 MNHEY, CDR2 SVGEGT. CDR3 protein: CASSYKGSYNEQFF. The CDR3 DNA follows: TGTGCCAGCAGTTACAAGGGGAGTTACAATGAGCAGTTCTTC.

This clonotype was counted between two and nine times. The chain joins TRBV6-2 or TRBV6-3 to TRBJ1-5; 7 bases map to TRBD1. The CDR3 has 16 residues. In germline, CDR1 is MNHEY, CDR2 SVGEGT. The V segment lost 4 bases and the J segment 2 bases; nucleotides outside the gene matches: 8. The DNA of the CDR3 is TGTGCCAGCAGTTGGGAGACAGGGTTGCGCAATCAGCCCCAGCATTTT. Translated, it gives CASSWETGLRNQPQHF.

V and J are TRBV5-1 and TRBJ1-2; TRBD1 agrees at 7 bases. Germline V gives CDR1 SGHRS, CDR2 YFSETQ. This CDR3 has 12 amino acids. V gave up 4 bases and J gave up 8 bases; unmatched junction bases: 5. The CDR3 is CASSLTGTGYTF. DNA of the CDR3: TGCGCCAGCAGCCTGACAGGGACCGGCTACACCTTC.

V is TRBV19 and J is TRBJ1-6, with D possibly being TRBD1 (5 bases). The germline gives CDR1 LNHDA, CDR2 SQIVND (reference sequence). CDR3 length equals 16 residues. The V and J ends lost 2 bases and 6 bases respectively, with 14 bases between them. The CDR3, as DNA: TGTGCCAGTAGTATAAGTGGGGGAAGGGGTAATTCACCCCTCCACTTT. Translating it yields CASSISGGRGNSPLHF.

The table lists this clonotype with a few counts. This chain links TRBV10-2 with TRBJ2-4, with D possibly matching TRBD1 (5 bases). The V end was cut by 7 bases, the J end by 1 base, with 20 bases between. This CDR3 is built from 17 residues. Germline CDR1 reads WSHSY; CDR2 reads SAAADI. This CDR3 is CASTQLQEGAAKNIQYF. The CDR3 region has the DNA TGCGCCAGCACTCAGCTACAGGAAGGAGCGGCCAAAAACATTCAGTACTTC.

This clonotype was recorded many times. J is TRBJ1-1 and V is TRBV12-3 or TRBV12-4, with D unclear. This CDR3 contains 13 residues. V was shortened by 2 bases and J by 0 bases, with 4 bases between the two germline ends. The CDR3 coding sequence is TGTGCCAGCAGTTTAAAGTTGAACACTGAAGCTTTCTTT. It codes for CASSLKLNTEAFF.

This clonotype came up a few times. This rearrangement joins TRBV5-1 to TRBJ1-4; TRBD1 is a possible D gene (6 bases). The length of the CDR3 is 14 residues. Trimming stripped 4 bases from V and 7 bases from J, with 14 bases between. Germline V CDR1 and CDR2: SGHRS, YFSETQ. The CDR3: CASSPQGIGEKLFF. The CDR3 DNA follows: TGCGCCAGCAGCCCTCAGGGGATTGGTGAAAAACTGTTTTTT. The full variable domain, rest sourced from reference TRBV5-1 and TRBJ1-4, is KAGVTQTPRYLIKTRGQQVTLSCSPISGHRSVSWYQQTPGQGLQFLFEYFSETQRNKGNFPGRFSGRQFSNSRSEMNVSTLELGDSALYLCASSPQGIGEKLFFGSGTQLSVL.

This clonotype appeared a few times. The rearrangement links TRBV24-1 to TRBJ2-2; perhaps TRBD1 as D (6 bases). Germline loops: CDR1 KGHDR, CDR2 SFDVKD. CDR3 length: 13 amino acids. Trimming took off 8 bases at V and 7 bases at J, with 13 bases between the two ends. The CDR3: CATTVQGGGELFF. CDR3 bases: TGTGCCACCACTGTACAGGGTGGCGGGGAGCTGTTTTTT.

The chain carries TRBV5-6 and TRBJ1-2; the match to TRBD1 covers 9 bases. Germline V CDR1 and CDR2: SGHDT, YYEEEE. This CDR3 region has 13 residues. V lost 4 bases and J lost 8; bases outside the gene matches: 6. The chain's CDR3 is CASSVDRGRGYTF. The DNA for the CDR3 is TGTGCCAGCAGCGTGGACAGGGGACGCGGCTACACCTTC. The variable domain in full, completed from reference TRBV5-6 and TRBJ1-2, reads DAGVTQSPTHLIKTRGQQVTLRCSPKSGHDTVSWYQQALGQGPQFIFQYYEEEERQRGNFPDRFSGHQFPNYSSELNVNALLLGDSALYLCASSVDRGRGYTFGSGTRLTVV.

The chain employs TRBV7-2 and TRBJ1-3; TRBD1 matches at 10 bases. V was pared by 3 bases and J by 4 bases, with 6 bases of the junction left unmatched. The CDR3 is made up of 16 amino acids. In germline, CDR1 is SGHTA, CDR2 FQGNSA. CDR3 protein: CASSFTGTGAGNTIYF. The DNA of the CDR3 is TGTGCCAGCAGCTTTACCGGGACAGGGGCCGGAAACACCATATATTTT. The full variable domain, completed using reference TRBV7-2 and TRBJ1-3, is GAGVSQSPSNKVTEKGKDVELRCDPISGHTALYWYRQSLGQGLEFLIYFQGNSAPDKSGLPSDRFSAERTGGSVSTLTIQRTQQEDSAVYLCASSFTGTGAGNTIYFGEGSWLTVV.

CDR3 amino acids: CASSPWGGVSYEQYF. The CDR3 region has the DNA TGTGCCAGCAGCCCCTGGGGAGGGGTCTCCTACGAGCAGTACTTC. The chain has TRBV6-1 and TRBJ2-7; 7 bases agree with TRBD2. The CDR3 is 15 amino acids. Looked up from germline, CDR1 is MNHNS and CDR2 is SASEGT. After removal of 6 bases from V and 0 bases from J, the junction contained 8 bases not matched to a gene.

The CDR3 protein is CSARDMGQGAGGYTF. The CDR3 nucleotides read TGCAGTGCTAGAGATATGGGACAGGGGGCTGGGGGCTACACCTTC. The chain links TRBV20-1 to TRBJ1-2, with TRBD1 matching 12 bases. Looked up from germline, CDR1 is DFQATT and CDR2 is SNEGSKA (reference sequence). V gave up 0 bases and J gave up 8 bases; unmatched junction bases: 7. The CDR3 length is 15 residues.

This clonotype has ten or more counts. The chain employs TRBV29-1 and TRBJ2-2; no clear D. V was trimmed by 5 bases and J by 10 bases, leaving 8 bases between them. The CDR3 loop spans 10 amino acids. Germline V gene sequence: CDR1 SQVTM, CDR2 ANQGSEA. CDR3 amino acids: CSVFGEELFF. The DNA for the CDR3 is TGCAGCGTTTTCGGCGAGGAGCTGTTTTTT.

This chain links TRBV12-3 or TRBV12-4 with TRBJ2-7; D is perhaps TRBD1 (7 bases). The CDR3 has 13 amino acids. Trimming took off 2 bases at V and 7 bases at J, with 12 bases between the two ends. The CDR3 sequence is CASSLTQGGEQYF. The CDR3 DNA follows: TGTGCCAGCAGTTTAACGCAGGGGGGAGAGCAGTACTTC.

This clonotype was picked up a small number of times. The rearrangement links TRBV6-1 to TRBJ1-2, with TRBD1 as a possible D gene (6 bases). Germline CDR1 MNHNS, CDR2 SASEGT. Deletions cut 4 bases from V and 2 bases from J, with 11 bases between. The CDR3 is 14 amino acids. In DNA form, the CDR3 reads TGTGCCAGCAGTGGGGAAACAGGGAACTATGGCTACACCTTC. Protein product: CASSGETGNYGYTF.

This clonotype was seen only a few times. The genes are TRBV5-6 and TRBJ2-1; TRBD2 matches at 10 bases. The germline gives CDR1 SGHDT, CDR2 YYEEEE. The CDR3 is 17 residues long. V shed 3 bases, J shed 8 bases, and the junction held 14 bases outside the gene matches. The CDR3 DNA reads as TGTGCCAGCAGCTATGGGAGCAGCGGGAGGGAGTTCTATGAGCAGTTCTTC. Protein product: CASSYGSSGREFYEQFF.

V gene TRBV6-4 combines with J gene TRBJ2-7, with 10 bases matching TRBD2. The V gene's germline CDR1 is MRHNA and CDR2 SNTAGT. The CDR3 covers 17 residues. V lost 0 bases to trimming and J lost 1 base; unmatched junction nucleotides: 6. This CDR3 reads CASSDSAGLAASYEQYF. The CDR3 region has the DNA TGTGCCAGCAGTGACTCCGCTGGACTAGCGGCTTCCTACGAGCAGTACTTC.

This clonotype was seen at least ten times. V gene TRBV27 combines with J gene TRBJ1-6, with 11 positions matching TRBD1. CDR3 length: 14 residues. The V segment lost 3 bases and the J segment 10 bases; nucleotides outside the gene matches: 2. Germline CDR1 reads MNHEY; CDR2 reads SMNVEV (reference sequence). The DNA for the CDR3 is TGTGCCAGCAGTTTCGGGACAGGGGGATCACCCCTCCACTTT. Its protein product is CASSFGTGGSPLHF.